The 3 T cell receptor beta chains given below trace back to one sample, sequenced in a study of T cell repertoires in cytomegalovirus infection. Their antigens are not known. TCRdb re-analysed the reads in MiXCR, keeping a single row per CDR3 protein. Of 550,000 to 700,000 distinct CDR3 sequences in the sample, 40% were seen once. The sample here was cultured PBMCs, taken from culture after CMV antigen stimulation. These receptors all stem from a human donor in good health (CMV status not recorded). Some clones in this sample may be carry-over from other donors' samples.

The chain combines TRBV19 with TRBJ1-2; TRBD1 is a possible D gene (5 bases). CDR3 length equals 17 residues. V was cut by 5 bases and J by 2 bases, with 21 bases left in between. Looked up from germline, CDR1 is LNHDA and CDR2 is SQIVND (reference sequence). The CDR3 spells CASSHPDTLHSNYGYTF. CDR3 sequence (DNA): TGTGCCAGTAGTCACCCGGACACCCTCCATTCAAACTATGGCTACACCTTC.

J is TRBJ2-1 and V is TRBV27; D not certain. Per the germline V gene, CDR1 is MNHEY and CDR2 is SMNVEV (reference sequence). This CDR3 has 14 residues. Trimming took 2 bases from V and 0 from J, leaving 5 bases between them. CDR3 sequence (DNA): TGTGCCAGCAGTTTACAGGTCTCCTACAATGAGCAGTTCTTC. Translated: CASSLQVSYNEQFF.

In this sample, this clonotype turned up a few times. The rearrangement joins TRBV7-2 to TRBJ2-5; TRBD2 aligns across 7 bases. The germline CDR1 and CDR2 sequences are SGHTA and FQGNSA. J lost 5 bases, V lost 6 bases, and 9 bases had no gene match. The CDR3 sequence is 14 residues long. The CDR3 nucleotides read TGTGCCAGCAGGACGCGGACTAGGAGCGAGACCCAGTACTTC. The encoded protein is CASRTRTRSETQYF.